What follows are 20 T cell receptor beta chains derived from one specimen sequenced in a study of TET2 disruption in CD19-targeted CAR T cells. The method was immunoSEQ multiplex PCR; TCRdb's version includes in-frame clones alone and lacks a portion of them. This table lists some 2,100 clones. Treatment in this sample: autologous CTL019 cells: CD19 CAR with 4-1BB and CD3 zeta domains. No antigen has been assigned to these receptors. The sequencing used CD8+ T cells sorted from cultured blood T cells, collected for CD19 CAR T cell therapy. Receptor source: a man between 65 and 85 years old with chronic lymphocytic leukemia.

The CDR3: CASSVGGGTGETQYF. The DNA read from the CDR3 is TGTGCCAGCAGCGTAGGCGGGGGTACCGGGGAGACC. The genes are TRBV9 and TRBJ2-5, with 7 bases identical to TRBD2. Read data end 3 residues before the CDR3 end; the end is taken from the germline J gene. V was pared by 0 bases and J by 5 bases, with 7 bases of the junction left unmatched. The CDR3 contains 15 residues. CDR1 and CDR2 from the germline V gene are SGDLS and YYNGEE.

This clone is classed as medium-sized by frequency. The CDR3 end falls 3 residues outside the read, so it is completed with the germline J gene. The chain combines TRBV5-1 with TRBJ2-2, with 7 bases aligning to TRBD1. Germline CDR1 SGHRS, CDR2 YFSETQ. The CDR3 runs 14 residues. V was clipped by 4 bases and J by 7 bases; unmatched bases: 7. The sequenced part of the CDR3 DNA is TGCGCCAGCAGCCTCGGACAGGTTCACGGGGAG. The encoded protein is CASSLGQVHGE. Given in full, the CDR3 is CASSLGQVHGELFF. The full variable domain, its missing parts supplied by reference TRBV5-1 and TRBJ2-2, is KAGVTQTPRYLIKTRGQQVTLSCSPISGHRSVSWYQQTPGQGLQFLFEYFSETQRNKGNFPGRFSGRQFSNSRSEMNVSTLELGDSALYLCASSLGQVHGELFFGEGSRLTVL.

In terms of frequency, this clone is medium-sized. Coverage ceases 3 residues before the CDR3 finishes, and the germline J gene fills in the end. V and J are TRBV13 and TRBJ2-7; possibly TRBD1 for D (5 bases). The length of the CDR3 is 13 residues. Germline loops: CDR1 PRHDT, CDR2 FYEKMQ (reference sequence). Trimming removed 2 bases at V and 0 bases at J, with 5 bases between. CDR3 DNA (partial): TGTGCCAGCAGCTTAAGGGGCTCCTACGAG. It codes for CASSLRGSYE. The CDR3 in its entirety is CASSLRGSYEQYF.

Points on this clone: Sequencing ends 3 residues short of the CDR3 end; the germline J gene provides the rest. The chain has TRBV9 and TRBJ2-1; 7 bases agree with TRBD2. Germline V CDR1 and CDR2: SGDLS, YYNGEE. This CDR3 comprises 14 residues. J gave up 5 bases and V 1 base, and 3 bases lay outside the gene matches. The CDR3 loop reads CASSVTLADNEQFF. CDR3 bases read: TGTGCCAGCAGCGTAACCCTAGCGGACAATGAG. The full variable domain, with the rest looked up from reference TRBV9 and TRBJ2-1, is DSGVTQTPKHLITATGQRVTLRCSPRSGDLSVYWYQQSLDQGLQFLIQYYNGEERAKGNILERFSAQQFPDLHSELNLSSLELGDSALYFCASSVTLADNEQFFGPGTRLTVL.

As regards this clone: With the read ending 3 residues before the CDR3 end, the germline J gene is used to fill in that end. The V call is TRBV18, the J call TRBJ1-1; D is uncertain. The V gene's germline CDR1 is KGHSH and CDR2 LQKENI. CDR3 size: 16 residues. CDR3 sequence: CASSRWSTGVNEKAFF. Partial CDR3 DNA: TGTGCCAGCTCACGTTGGTCGACCGGGGTTAATGAAAAA.

In regard to this clone: The read stops 3 residues short of the end of the CDR3; the missing end is completed from the germline J gene. This sequence joins TRBV27 and TRBJ2-7; D gene ambiguous. V was clipped by 4 bases and J by 3 bases, with 4 bases between them. Germline CDR1 and CDR2: MNHEY and SMNVEV (reference sequence). The length of the CDR3 is 11 residues. CDR3 DNA, as far as it was read: TGTGCCAGCAGTTCCCTCTACGAG. It translates to CASSSLYE. The full CDR3 protein is CASSSLYEQYF.

This clone ranks as medium-sized in terms of frequency. The missing CDR3 end, 3 residues past where the read stops, is filled in from the germline J gene. This chain connects TRBV12-3 or TRBV12-4 to TRBJ2-1; 7 bases fit TRBD1. This CDR3 is 15 amino acids long. J gave up 4 bases and V 4 bases, and 7 bases lay outside the gene matches. The CDR3: CASSSTGEPYNEQFF. The covered CDR3 bases are TGTGCCAGCAGTTCCACAGGGGAACCATACAATGAG.

A remark on this clone: The read finishes 3 residues shy of the CDR3 end, and the germline J gene is used to complete it. This chain uses TRBV19 with TRBJ1-1, with TRBD1 as a possible D gene (5 bases). The CDR3 has 16 residues. Germline V gene sequence: CDR1 LNHDA, CDR2 SQIVND (reference sequence). CDR3 DNA, as far as it was read: TGTGCCAGTAGTACAATTCGGGGGGTTTTTGAAGATACG. It yields the protein CASSTIRGVFEDT. The whole CDR3 is CASSTIRGVFEDTAFF. Full variable domain (rest looked up from reference TRBV19 and TRBJ1-1): DGGITQSPKYLFRKEGQNVTLSCEQNLNHDAMYWYRQDPGQGLRLIYYSQIVNDFQKGDIAEGYSVSREKKESFPLTVTSAQKNPTAFYLCASSTIRGVFEDTAFFGQGTRLTVV.

Considering frequency, this clone is medium-sized. The read stops 3 residues short of the end of the CDR3; the missing end is completed from the germline J gene. The chain is built from TRBV11-2 and TRBJ2-3; the D gene is possibly TRBD2 (6 bases). CDR1 is SGHAT, CDR2 FQNNGV, per germline. The CDR3 is 15 residues long. The CDR3 is CASSSSPTAGLTQYF. Partial CDR3 DNA: TGTGCCAGCAGCTCTAGCCCGACGGCGGGGTTAACG. Full variable domain (missing parts from reference TRBV11-2 and TRBJ2-3): EAGVAQSPRYKIIEKRQSVAFWCNPISGHATLYWYQQILGQGPKLLIQFQNNGVVDDSQLPKDRFSAERLKGVDSTLKIQPAKLEDSAVYLCASSSSPTAGLTQYFGPGTRLTVL.

This clone registers medium-sized (0.01 to 0.1%) by frequency. The read is 3 residues too short to cover the CDR3 end, so that end is filled in from the germline J gene. The chain couples TRBV6-2 or TRBV6-3 to TRBJ2-2; D gene unclear. The ends were cut back, 8 bases at V and 0 bases at J, with 10 bases in the middle. The CDR3 is made up of 14 amino acids. Germline lookup yields CDR1 MNHEY and CDR2 SVGEGT. The sequenced CDR3 bases are TGTGCCAGCCAATTAGCCACGAACACCGGGGAG. Translating gives CASQLATNTGE. The whole CDR3 region reads CASQLATNTGELFF.

This clone is deemed medium-sized (0.01 to 0.1%) by its frequency. The DNA ends 3 residues before the CDR3 does, and the rest of the CDR3 is filled in from the germline J gene. This chain joins TRBV20-1 and TRBJ1-4; 10 nucleotides align to TRBD1. Germline CDR1 and CDR2: DFQATT and SNEGSKA (reference sequence). V was pared by 6 bases and J by 7 bases, with 11 bases of the junction left unmatched. The CDR3 contains 15 residues. The CDR3 loop is CSARLSGQGSEKLFF. The part of the CDR3 DNA that was read is TGCAGTGCACGGCTCTCGGGACAGGGGTCTGAAAAA.

Remarks on this clone: The read halts 3 residues ahead of the CDR3 end, with the missing end drawn from the germline J gene. The chain recombines TRBV9 with TRBJ1-6, with 9 bases fitting TRBD1. Germline loops: CDR1 SGDLS, CDR2 YYNGEE. The length of the CDR3 is 16 residues. V was clipped by 0 bases and J by 8 bases; unmatched bases: 6. The CDR3 region is CASSVGDREGHSPLHF. The CDR3 bases that were read are TGTGCCAGCAGCGTAGGGGACAGGGAGGGTCATTCACCC.

As concerns this clone: The sequence runs out 3 residues before the end of the CDR3; the remainder is reconstructed from the germline J gene. In the same sample, other DNA sequences code for this CDR3. The chain joins TRBV7-2 to TRBJ1-2; the D is unclear. CDR1 and CDR2 (germline): SGHTA, FQGNSA. The CDR3 runs to 14 residues. The CDR3 here is CASSEAPRADTYTF. The sequenced part of the CDR3 DNA is TGTGCCAGCAGCGAGGCCCCGCGGGCAGATACA.

This clone is deemed medium-sized by its frequency. The read is 3 residues too short to cover the CDR3 end, so that end is filled in from the germline J gene. V gene TRBV7-9 combines with J gene TRBJ1-2, with 7 bases that match TRBD1. The CDR3 spans 13 residues. Germline trimming cut 5 bases from V and 2 bases from J; bases unmatched to any gene: 2. CDR1 SEHNR and CDR2 FQNEAQ come from the germline V gene (reference sequence). CDR3 loop: CASSETGNYGYTF. Incomplete CDR3 DNA: TGTGCCAGCAGCGAGACAGGGAACTATGGC.

Measured by frequency, this clone is medium-sized. The sequenced CDR3 bases are TGCGCCAGCAGCTTGGCAGGGGCGAGCTCTGGGGCCAACGTC. This sequence encodes CASSLAGASSGANV. The complete CDR3 protein is CASSLAGASSGANVLTF. V and J are TRBV5-1 and TRBJ2-6; maybe TRBD1 (6 bases). The DNA ends 3 residues before the CDR3 does, and the rest of the CDR3 is filled in from the germline J gene. The V and J ends lost 0 bases and 0 bases respectively, with 10 bases between them. In germline, CDR1 is SGHRS, CDR2 YFSETQ. The CDR3 covers 17 residues.

This clone is identified as medium-sized from frequency. Partial CDR3 DNA: TGTGCCAGCAGTGAAGCGCAGGGAATGAACACTGAA. This sequence encodes CASSEAQGMNTE. The whole CDR3 sequence reads CASSEAQGMNTEAFF. V usage is TRBV2 and J usage is TRBJ1-1, with a tentative D call TRBD1 (5 bases). The sequence runs out 3 residues before the end of the CDR3; the remainder is reconstructed from the germline J gene. Per germline, CDR1 SNHLY and CDR2 FYNNEI. Trimming removed 0 bases at V and 0 bases at J, with 8 bases between. The length of the CDR3 is 15 residues.

Remarks on this clone: The read stops 3 residues short of the end of the CDR3; the missing end is completed from the germline J gene. This rearrangement joins TRBV11-3 to TRBJ2-1; D not resolved. V shed 7 bases and J shed 5 bases, with 9 bases lying between them. The CDR3 consists of 12 residues. Germline V gives CDR1 SGHNT, CDR2 YENEEA. The CDR3 sequence is CASTDNHNEQFF. The CDR3 DNA, read in part, is TGTGCCAGCACAGACAATCACAATGAG.

This clone ranks as medium-sized in terms of frequency. CDR3 amino acids: CASSRYDREWEAFF. The sequenced part of the CDR3 DNA is TGTGCCAGCAGCCGATATGACAGGGAGTGGGAA. The V call is TRBV7-8, the J call TRBJ1-1; TRBD1 agrees at 7 bases. Coverage ceases 3 residues before the CDR3 finishes, and the germline J gene fills in the end. CDR1 is SGHVS, CDR2 FQNEAQ, per germline. The CDR3 extends over 14 amino acids.

As regards this clone: With the read ending 3 residues before the CDR3 end, the germline J gene is used to fill in that end. The chain has TRBV7-2 and TRBJ2-3, with 7 positions matching TRBD2. The CDR3 totals 17 residues. J lost 5 bases, V lost 0 bases, and 11 bases had no gene match. Looked up from germline, CDR1 is SGHTA and CDR2 is FQGNSA. CDR3 bases read: TGTGCCAGCAGCTTAGCGGGGGGGGACGGGGAGAGAGATACG. Protein product: CASSLAGGDGERDT. The complete CDR3 sequence is CASSLAGGDGERDTQYF.

The CDR3 spells CASSLGFRTEHEQYF. The CDR3 bases that were read are TGTGCCAGCAGTTTGGGTTTTCGGACAGAACACGAG. The genes are TRBV12-3 or TRBV12-4 and TRBJ2-7; tentatively, D is TRBD1 (6 bases). Read coverage stops 3 residues before the CDR3 terminus; the germline J gene supplies the remainder. The V end was cut by 3 bases, the J end by 5 bases, with 17 bases between. The CDR3 length is 15 residues.